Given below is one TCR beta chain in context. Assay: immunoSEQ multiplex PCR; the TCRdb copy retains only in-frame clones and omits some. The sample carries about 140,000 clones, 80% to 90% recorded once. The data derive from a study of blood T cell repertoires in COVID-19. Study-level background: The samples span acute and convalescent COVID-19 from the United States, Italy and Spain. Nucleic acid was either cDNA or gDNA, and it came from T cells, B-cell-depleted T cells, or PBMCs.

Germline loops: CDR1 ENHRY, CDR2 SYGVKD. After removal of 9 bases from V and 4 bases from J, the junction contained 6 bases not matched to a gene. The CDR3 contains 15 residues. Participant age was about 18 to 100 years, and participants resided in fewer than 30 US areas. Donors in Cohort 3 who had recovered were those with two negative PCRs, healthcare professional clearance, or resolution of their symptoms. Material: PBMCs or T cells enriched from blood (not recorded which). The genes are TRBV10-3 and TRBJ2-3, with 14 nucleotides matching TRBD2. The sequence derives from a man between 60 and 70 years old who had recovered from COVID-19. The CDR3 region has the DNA TGTGCCATTACCGGGACTAGCGGGAGCCCAGATACGCAGTATTTT. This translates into CAITGTSGSPDTQYF.